One sample yielded the 21 T cell receptor beta chains listed below, sequenced in a study of a mutant IDH1 vaccine in newly diagnosed glioma. Time point reported: week 35, safety follow-up. Topical imiquimod was applied with each vaccine dose, which held 300 ug of mutant IDH1 20-mer peptide. Sequencing used immunoSEQ multiplex PCR; TCRdb keeps in-frame clones, though not all of them. The sample gives under 60,000 clones, about 82% of which show up once; 12% is in the top ten. These receptors have no known antigen. Material: PBMCs, obtained from a glioma patient whose treatment included an IDH1 peptide vaccine. The receptors originated from a man aged 40-50 years with glioma.

This sequence joins TRBV6-5 and TRBJ2-1; D unclear. Germline lookup yields CDR1 MNHEY and CDR2 SVGAGI. The CDR3 has 13 amino acids. V dropped 3 bases and J dropped 4 bases, with 7 bases sitting between them. In DNA form, the CDR3 reads TGTGCCAGCAGTTATTCACAATACAATGAGCAGTTCTTC. Translation gives CASSYSQYNEQFF.

The chain combines TRBV7-2 with TRBJ1-1; no firm D call. The CDR3 sequence is 13 residues long. Deletions cut 1 base from V and 4 bases from J, with 7 bases between. Germline loops: CDR1 SGHTA, CDR2 FQGNSA. CDR3 bases: TGTGCCAGCAGCTTAGAGACCAGCACTGAAGCTTTCTTT. This translates into CASSLETSTEAFF.

J is TRBJ2-1 and V is TRBV7-9; D unresolved. CDR1 SEHNR and CDR2 FQNEAQ come from the germline V gene (reference sequence). This CDR3 comprises 15 residues. V gave up 3 bases and J gave up 4 bases, with 13 bases separating them. Here the CDR3 DNA reads TGTGCCAGCAGCTTTGGTAACTTACCATACAATGAGCAGTTCTTC. Protein: CASSFGNLPYNEQFF.

This clone was counted a few times. The chain recombines TRBV7-2 with TRBJ2-1; maybe TRBD2 (7 bases). The V gene lost 0 bases and the J gene lost 6 bases, with 12 bases spanning the gap. CDR3 length: 15 residues. Per the germline V gene, CDR1 is SGHTA and CDR2 is FQGNSA. CDR3 in DNA: TGTGCCAGCAGCTTAGCTTATCGGGGGGCCAATGAGCAGTTCTTC. Protein product: CASSLAYRGANEQFF.

V gene TRBV6-1 combines with J gene TRBJ2-2, with 10 bases that match TRBD2. The CDR3 runs to 17 residues. J was trimmed by 6 bases and V by 0 bases; bases with no gene match: 7. CDR1 MNHNS and CDR2 SASEGT come from the germline V gene. In DNA form, the CDR3 reads TGTGCCAGCAGTGAAGCCCGGCTAGCGGGAGACTCCGGGGAGCTGTTTTTT. Protein sequence: CASSEARLAGDSGELFF.

The chain links TRBV30 to TRBJ2-1; TRBD2 matches 10 bases. The CDR3 covers 13 residues. J gave up 6 bases and V 8 bases, and 7 bases lay outside the gene matches. Per germline, CDR1 GTSNPN and CDR2 SVGIG (reference sequence). CDR3 sequence: CASEREGSNEQFF. The DNA for the CDR3 is TGTGCCAGCGAGCGGGAGGGATCCAATGAGCAGTTCTTC. Full variable domain (outside the CDR3, taken from reference TRBV30 and TRBJ2-1): SQTIHQWPATLVQPVGSPLSLECTVEGTSNPNLYWYRQAAGRGLQLLFYSVGIGQISSEVPQNLSASRPQDRQFILSSKKLLLSDSGFYLCASEREGSNEQFFGPGTRLTVL.

The J gene is TRBJ2-1, the V gene TRBV11-3, with D possibly TRBD2 on 5 matching bases. Per germline, CDR1 SGHNT and CDR2 YENEEA. There are 12 residues in the CDR3. Trimming cost V 5 bases and J 9 bases, with 11 bases left between them. Here the CDR3 reads CASSPDFSEQFF. CDR3 nucleotide sequence: TGTGCCAGCAGCCCGGACTTTAGTGAGCAGTTCTTC.

The rearrangement uses TRBV11-2 and TRBJ1-4, with no clear D. CDR1 SGHAT and CDR2 FQNNGV come from the germline V gene. The CDR3 spans 15 residues. The V end was cut by 1 base, the J end by 5 bases, with 11 bases between. Here the CDR3 reads CASSLVGRTNEKLFF. CDR3 coding DNA: TGTGCCAGCAGCTTAGTTGGGCGGACGAATGAAAAACTGTTTTTT.

The chain is built from TRBV19 and TRBJ1-1, with D possibly being TRBD1 (5 bases). Between the trimmed V and J ends, which lost 10 bases and 1 base, there was a span of 16 bases. Germline V gene sequence: CDR1 LNHDA, CDR2 SQIVND (reference sequence). The CDR3 runs to 14 residues. The CDR3 sequence: CATNRGTENTEAFF. Here the CDR3 DNA reads TGTGCCACTAACCGCGGGACGGAGAACACTGAAGCTTTCTTT.

V is TRBV18 and J is TRBJ1-5; D is perhaps TRBD1 (6 bases). The CDR3 is 16 amino acids. The V end lost 6 bases, the J end lost 3 bases, and 18 bases lay between the germline ends. From germline, CDR1 is KGHSH and CDR2 LQKENI. The CDR3 nucleotides read TGTGCCAGCTCCCCCGAGGGGGGGCAGCACAATCAGCCCCAGCATTTT. Amino acids: CASSPEGGQHNQPQHF.

The chain employs TRBV5-6 and TRBJ1-4; 10 nucleotides match TRBD1. With V trimmed by 2 bases and J by 7 bases, 5 bases remained unmatched. The CDR3 contains 15 residues. Germline CDR1 SGHDT, CDR2 YYEEEE. Here the CDR3 reads CASSFGTGVGEKLFF. CDR3 nucleotides: TGTGCCAGCAGCTTTGGGACAGGGGTTGGTGAAAAACTGTTTTTT.

The rearrangement uses TRBV6-5 and TRBJ2-5, with TRBD2 as a possible D gene (7 bases). Germline-derived CDR1 and CDR2 are MNHEY and SVGAGI. Trimming shortened V by 6 bases and J by 8 bases, and 16 bases separated the two germline ends. The length of the CDR3 is 13 residues. CDR3 sequence (DNA): TGTGCCAGCAGCACGGGGGGCCTAACTACCCAGTACTTC. Translated: CASSTGGLTTQYF.

This chain uses TRBV4-3 with TRBJ2-3; tentative D call: TRBD1 (6 bases). Deletions cut 0 bases from V and 2 bases from J, with 12 bases between. The germline CDR1 and CDR2 sequences are LGHNA and YSLEER. The CDR3 is made up of 16 amino acids. Here the CDR3 reads CASSQDMGHSTDTQYF. The CDR3 nucleotides read TGCGCCAGCAGCCAAGATATGGGACACTCCACAGATACGCAGTATTTT.

This CDR3 reads CASSIGGGRRRETQYF. The CDR3 DNA follows: TGTGCCAGCAGCATAGGAGGCGGGAGAAGGAGGGAGACCCAGTACTTC. The chain links TRBV5-4 to TRBJ2-5, with TRBD2 matching 7 bases. CDR3 length: 16 amino acids. Germline CDR1 and CDR2: SGHNT and YYREEE (reference sequence). V shed 4 bases and J 5 bases; nucleotides not matched to a gene: 14.

This clone was found once. This chain joins TRBV7-2 and TRBJ2-2; 7 positions agree with TRBD2. The CDR3 loop spans 16 amino acids. V lost 5 bases to trimming and J lost 5 bases; unmatched junction nucleotides: 11. Per the germline V gene, CDR1 is SGHTA and CDR2 is FQGNSA. For the CDR3, the DNA is TGTGCCAGCAGCCCCCGTACTAGCGTAAAGACCGGGGAGCTGTTTTTT. The encoded protein is CASSPRTSVKTGELFF.

The rearrangement uses TRBV27 and TRBJ2-7; TRBD1 matches 8 bases. The CDR3 has 14 residues. From germline, CDR1 is MNHEY and CDR2 SMNVEV (reference sequence). V lost 4 bases, J lost 2 bases, and 4 bases stayed unmatched. CDR3 coding DNA: TGTGCCAGCAGTTACACGACAGGGGCCTACGAGCAGTACTTC. It encodes CASSYTTGAYEQYF.

Of note for this clone: One end of the junction does not line up with germline, which may come from a read error. The chain recombines TRBV6-1 with TRBJ2-5; weak D call: TRBD1 (6 bases). Germline V CDR1 and CDR2: MNHNS, SASEGT. This CDR3 is 15 amino acids long. The CDR3 region is CASREDRTGQETQYF. In DNA, the CDR3 is TGTGCCAGCAGGGAAGACAGGACGGGCCAAGAGACCCAGTACTTC.

The chain is built from TRBV18 and TRBJ2-7; 7 positions match TRBD1. Germline-derived CDR1 and CDR2 are KGHSH and LQKENI. Germline trimming cut 4 bases from V and 0 bases from J; bases unmatched to any gene: 3. This CDR3 has 14 residues. The CDR3 sequence: CASSRDSFSYEQYF. Here the CDR3 DNA reads TGTGCCAGCTCACGGGACAGCTTCTCCTACGAGCAGTACTTC.

The genes are TRBV18 and TRBJ2-2, with D tentatively TRBD1 (6 bases). In germline, CDR1 is KGHSH, CDR2 LQKENI. Trimming took off 2 bases at V and 0 bases at J, with 10 bases between the two ends. This CDR3 is built from 16 residues. Here the CDR3 reads CASSPVDSANTGELFF. In nucleotides, the CDR3 is TGTGCCAGCTCACCAGTGGACAGTGCGAACACCGGGGAGCTGTTTTTT. Supplemented by reference TRBV18 and TRBJ2-2, the full variable domain reads NAGVMQNPRHLVRRRGQEARLRCSPMKGHSHVYWYRQLPEEGLKFMVYLQKENIIDESGMPKERFSAEFPKEGPSILRIQQVVRGDSAAYFCASSPVDSANTGELFFGEGSRLTVL.

The chain employs TRBV4-2 and TRBJ2-5; the match to TRBD2 covers 7 bases. The CDR3 runs 13 residues. CDR1 and CDR2 (germline): LGHNA, YNFKEQ. The junction had 3 bases not matched to a gene; V was cut back by 3 bases and J by 5 bases. The CDR3 bases are TGTGCCAGCAGCCATACTAGCGAGGAGACCCAGTACTTC. This gives the protein CASSHTSEETQYF.

The gene calls are TRBV5-1 and TRBJ2-2, with D maybe TRBD1 (5 bases). Trimming pared 4 bases from V and 4 bases from J, leaving 8 bases between. The V gene's germline CDR1 is SGHRS and CDR2 YFSETQ. The CDR3 length is 13 residues. The CDR3 region has the DNA TGCGCCAGCAGCCTCCAGGGCACCGGGGAGCTGTTTTTT. Its protein product is CASSLQGTGELFF.